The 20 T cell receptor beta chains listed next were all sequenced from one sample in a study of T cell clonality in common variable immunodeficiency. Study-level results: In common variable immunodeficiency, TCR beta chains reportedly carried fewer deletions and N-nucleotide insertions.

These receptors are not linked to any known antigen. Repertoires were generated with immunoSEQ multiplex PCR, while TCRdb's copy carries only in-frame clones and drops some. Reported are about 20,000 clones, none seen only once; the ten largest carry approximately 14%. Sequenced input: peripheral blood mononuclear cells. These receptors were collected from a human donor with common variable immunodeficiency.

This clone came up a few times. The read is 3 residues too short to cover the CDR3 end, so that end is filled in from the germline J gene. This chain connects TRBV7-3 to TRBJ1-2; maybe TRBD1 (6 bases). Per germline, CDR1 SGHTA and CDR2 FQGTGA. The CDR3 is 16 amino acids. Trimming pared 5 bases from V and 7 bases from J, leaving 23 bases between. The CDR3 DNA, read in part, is TGTGCCAGCAGCCCCGAGAGGCAGGGGCGCTTAGGTGGC. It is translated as CASSPERQGRLGG. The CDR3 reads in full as CASSPERQGRLGGYTF.

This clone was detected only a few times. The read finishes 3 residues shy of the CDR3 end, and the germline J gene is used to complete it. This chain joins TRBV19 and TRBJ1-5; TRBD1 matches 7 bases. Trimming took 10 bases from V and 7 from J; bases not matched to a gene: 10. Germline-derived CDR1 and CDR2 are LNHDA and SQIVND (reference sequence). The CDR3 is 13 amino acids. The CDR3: CATRDRAGQPQHF. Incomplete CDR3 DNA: TGTGCCACCAGGGACAGAGCCGGACAGCCC.

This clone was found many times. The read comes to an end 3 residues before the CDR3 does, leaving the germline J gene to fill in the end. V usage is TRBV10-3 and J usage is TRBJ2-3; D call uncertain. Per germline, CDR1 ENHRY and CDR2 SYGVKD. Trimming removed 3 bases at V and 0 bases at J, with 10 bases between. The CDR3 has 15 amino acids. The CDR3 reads CAISDHSRSTDTQYF. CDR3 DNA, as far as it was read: TGTGCCATCAGTGATCACTCCCGAAGCACAGATACG.

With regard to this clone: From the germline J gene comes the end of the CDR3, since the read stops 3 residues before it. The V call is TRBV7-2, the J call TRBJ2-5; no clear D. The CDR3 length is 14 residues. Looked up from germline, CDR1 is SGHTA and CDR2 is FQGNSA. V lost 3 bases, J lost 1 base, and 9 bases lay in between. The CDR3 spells CASSFRRFQETQYF. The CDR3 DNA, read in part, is TGTGCCAGCAGCTTTCGCAGGTTCCAAGAGACC.

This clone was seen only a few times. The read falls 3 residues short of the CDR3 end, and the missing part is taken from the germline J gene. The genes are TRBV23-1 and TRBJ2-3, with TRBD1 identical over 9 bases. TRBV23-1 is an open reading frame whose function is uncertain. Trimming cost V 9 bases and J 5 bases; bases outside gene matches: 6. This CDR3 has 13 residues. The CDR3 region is CARTGGGGDTQYF. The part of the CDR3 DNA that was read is TGCGCCAGGACAGGGGGTGGGGGAGATACG.

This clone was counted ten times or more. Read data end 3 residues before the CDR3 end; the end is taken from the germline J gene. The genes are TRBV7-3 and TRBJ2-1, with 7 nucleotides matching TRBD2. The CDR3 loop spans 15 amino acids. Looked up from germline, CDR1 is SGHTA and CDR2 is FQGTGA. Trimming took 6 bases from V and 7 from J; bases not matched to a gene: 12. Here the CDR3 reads CASSIRPGGGNEQFF. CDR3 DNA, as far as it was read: TGTGCCAGCAGTATTCGCCCCGGGGGAGGGAATGAG.

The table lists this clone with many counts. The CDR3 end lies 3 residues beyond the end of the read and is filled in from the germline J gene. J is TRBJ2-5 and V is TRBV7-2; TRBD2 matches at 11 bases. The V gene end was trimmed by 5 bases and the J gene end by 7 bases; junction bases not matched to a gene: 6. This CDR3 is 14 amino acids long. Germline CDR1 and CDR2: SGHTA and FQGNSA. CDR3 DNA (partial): TGTGCCAGCAGCGGGACTAGCGGAGGGGGGACC. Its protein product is CASSGTSGGGT. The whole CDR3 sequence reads CASSGTSGGGTQYF. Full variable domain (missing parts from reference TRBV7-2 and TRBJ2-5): GAGVSQSPSNKVTEKGKDVELRCDPISGHTALYWYRQSLGQGLEFLIYFQGNSAPDKSGLPSDRFSAERTGGSVSTLTIQRTQQEDSAVYLCASSGTSGGGTQYFGPGTRLLVL.

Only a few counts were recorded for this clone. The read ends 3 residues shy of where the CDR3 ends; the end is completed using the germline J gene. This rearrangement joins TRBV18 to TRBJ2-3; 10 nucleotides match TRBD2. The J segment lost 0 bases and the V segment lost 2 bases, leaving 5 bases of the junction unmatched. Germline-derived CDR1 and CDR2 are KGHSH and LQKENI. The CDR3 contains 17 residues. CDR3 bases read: TGTGCCAGCTCACCAGTCGAACTAGCGGGAAGCACAGATACG. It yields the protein CASSPVELAGSTDT. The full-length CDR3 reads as CASSPVELAGSTDTQYF. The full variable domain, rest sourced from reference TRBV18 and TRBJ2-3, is NAGVMQNPRHLVRRRGQEARLRCSPMKGHSHVYWYRQLPEEGLKFMVYLQKENIIDESGMPKERFSAEFPKEGPSILRIQQVVRGDSAAYFCASSPVELAGSTDTQYFGPGTRLTVL.

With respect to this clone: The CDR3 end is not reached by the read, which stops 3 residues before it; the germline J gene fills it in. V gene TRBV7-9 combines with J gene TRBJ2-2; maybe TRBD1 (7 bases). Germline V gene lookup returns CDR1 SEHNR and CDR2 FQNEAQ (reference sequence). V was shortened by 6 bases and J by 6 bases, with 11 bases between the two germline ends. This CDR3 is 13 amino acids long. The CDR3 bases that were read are TGTGCCAGCAGGGAGGGGGCGTCCGGGGAG. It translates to CASREGASGE. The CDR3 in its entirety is CASREGASGELFF.

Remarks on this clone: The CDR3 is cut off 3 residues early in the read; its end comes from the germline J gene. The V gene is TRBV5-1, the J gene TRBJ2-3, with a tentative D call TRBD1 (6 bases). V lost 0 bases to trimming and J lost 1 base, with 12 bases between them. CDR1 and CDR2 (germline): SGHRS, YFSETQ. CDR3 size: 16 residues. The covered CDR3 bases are TGCGCCAGCAGCTTGGGCTGGGCAGGGGGCACAGATACG. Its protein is CASSLGWAGGTDT. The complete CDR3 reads CASSLGWAGGTDTQYF.

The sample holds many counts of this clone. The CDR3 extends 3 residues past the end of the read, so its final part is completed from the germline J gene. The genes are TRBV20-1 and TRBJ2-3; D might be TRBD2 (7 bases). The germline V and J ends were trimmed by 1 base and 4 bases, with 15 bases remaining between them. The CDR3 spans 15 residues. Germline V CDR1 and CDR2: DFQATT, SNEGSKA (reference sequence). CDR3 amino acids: CSARVRGGGADTQYF. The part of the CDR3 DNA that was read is TGCAGTGCTAGAGTTAGGGGGGGAGGGGCAGATACG.

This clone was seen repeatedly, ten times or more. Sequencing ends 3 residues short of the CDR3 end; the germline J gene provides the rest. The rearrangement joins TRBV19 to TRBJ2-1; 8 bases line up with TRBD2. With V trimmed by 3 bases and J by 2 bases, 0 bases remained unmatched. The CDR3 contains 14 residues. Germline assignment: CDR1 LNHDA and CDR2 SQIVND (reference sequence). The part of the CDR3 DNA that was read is TGTGCCAGTAGTATTAGCGGGGCCTACAATGAG. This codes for CASSISGAYNE. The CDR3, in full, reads CASSISGAYNEQFF.

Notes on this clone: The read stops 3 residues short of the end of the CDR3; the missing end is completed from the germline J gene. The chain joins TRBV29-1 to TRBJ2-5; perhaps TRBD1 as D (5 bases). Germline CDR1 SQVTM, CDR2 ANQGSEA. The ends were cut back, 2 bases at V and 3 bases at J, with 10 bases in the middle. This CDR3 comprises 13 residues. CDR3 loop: CSVELGVEETQYF. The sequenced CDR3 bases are TGCAGCGTTGAACTAGGGGTGGAAGAGACC.

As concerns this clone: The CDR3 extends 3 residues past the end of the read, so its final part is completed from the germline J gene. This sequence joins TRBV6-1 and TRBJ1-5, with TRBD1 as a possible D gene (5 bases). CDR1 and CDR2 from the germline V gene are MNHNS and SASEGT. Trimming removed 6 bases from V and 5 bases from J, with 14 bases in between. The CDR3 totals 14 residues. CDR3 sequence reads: CASREYQGDQPQHF. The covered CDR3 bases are TGTGCCAGCAGGGAATATCAGGGAGATCAGCCC.

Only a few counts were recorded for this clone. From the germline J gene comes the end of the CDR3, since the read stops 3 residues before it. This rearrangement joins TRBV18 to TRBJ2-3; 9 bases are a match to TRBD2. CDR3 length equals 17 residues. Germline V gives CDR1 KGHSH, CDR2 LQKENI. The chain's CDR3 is CASSPPSRGGLEGAQYF. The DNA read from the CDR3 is TGTGCCAGCTCACCTCCCTCGCGGGGGGGACTTGAAGGGGCG. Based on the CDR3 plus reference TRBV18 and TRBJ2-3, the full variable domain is NAGVMQNPRHLVRRRGQEARLRCSPMKGHSHVYWYRQLPEEGLKFMVYLQKENIIDESGMPKERFSAEFPKEGPSILRIQQVVRGDSAAYFCASSPPSRGGLEGAQYFGPGTRLTVL.

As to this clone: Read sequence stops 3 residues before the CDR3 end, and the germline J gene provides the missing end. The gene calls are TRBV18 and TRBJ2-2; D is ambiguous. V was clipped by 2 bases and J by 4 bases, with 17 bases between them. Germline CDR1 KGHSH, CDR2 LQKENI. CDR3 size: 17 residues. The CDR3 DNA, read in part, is TGTGCCAGCTCACCAAAGGCTAGTGGCCTCTTCACCGGGGAG. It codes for CASSPKASGLFTGE. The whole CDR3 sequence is CASSPKASGLFTGELFF.

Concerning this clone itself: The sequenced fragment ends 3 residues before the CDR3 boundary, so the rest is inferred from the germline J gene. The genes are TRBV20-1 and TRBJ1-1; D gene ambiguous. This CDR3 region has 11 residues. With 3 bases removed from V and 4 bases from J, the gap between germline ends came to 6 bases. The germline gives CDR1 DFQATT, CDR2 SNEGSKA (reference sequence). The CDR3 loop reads CSASPGTEAFF. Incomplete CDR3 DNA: TGCAGTGCTAGCCCAGGCACTGAA.

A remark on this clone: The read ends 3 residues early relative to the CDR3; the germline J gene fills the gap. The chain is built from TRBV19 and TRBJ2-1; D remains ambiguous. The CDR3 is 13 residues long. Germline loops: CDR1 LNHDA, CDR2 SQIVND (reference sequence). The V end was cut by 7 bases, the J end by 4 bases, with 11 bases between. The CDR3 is CASTEAPYNEQFF. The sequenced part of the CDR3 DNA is TGTGCCAGTACCGAGGCACCTTACAATGAG. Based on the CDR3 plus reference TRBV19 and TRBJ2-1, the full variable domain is DGGITQSPKYLFRKEGQNVTLSCEQNLNHDAMYWYRQDPGQGLRLIYYSQIVNDFQKGDIAEGYSVSREKKESFPLTVTSAQKNPTAFYLCASTEAPYNEQFFGPGTRLTVL.

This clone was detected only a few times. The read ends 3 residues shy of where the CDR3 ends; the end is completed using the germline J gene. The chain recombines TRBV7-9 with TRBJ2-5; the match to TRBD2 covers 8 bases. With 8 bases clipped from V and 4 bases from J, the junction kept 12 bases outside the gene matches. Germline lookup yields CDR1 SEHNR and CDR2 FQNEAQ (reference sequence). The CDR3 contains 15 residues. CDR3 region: CASFRAGGAGETQYF. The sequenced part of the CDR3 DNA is TGTGCCAGCTTTCGAGCCGGGGGGGCGGGAGAGACC.

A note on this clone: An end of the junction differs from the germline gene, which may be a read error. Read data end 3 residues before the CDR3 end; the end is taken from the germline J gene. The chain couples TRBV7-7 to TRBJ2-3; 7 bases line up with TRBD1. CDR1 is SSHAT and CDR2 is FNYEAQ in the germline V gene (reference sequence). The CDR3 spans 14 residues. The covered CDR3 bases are TGTGCTAGCAGCTCACAGGGGAACACAGATACG. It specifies CASSSQGNTDT. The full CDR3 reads CASSSQGNTDTQYF.